What follows is one T cell receptor beta chain and its context. Clones were read by immunoSEQ multiplex PCR, and TCRdb kept only the in-frame ones, dropping some. Of about 360,000 clones in the sample, roughly 86% were seen once. This specimen belongs to a study of blood T cell repertoires in COVID-19. The CDR3 extends over 18 amino acids. V lost 2 bases and J lost 4; bases outside the gene matches: 8. The germline V gene has CDR1 SGDLS and CDR2 YYNGEE. The chain carries TRBV9 and TRBJ2-2, with TRBD2 matching over 13 bases. Sequencing was performed on peripheral blood. This TCR was sampled from a human donor in a cohort sampled during active COVID-19. The CDR3 protein is CASSVGTSGGASTGELFF. The DNA of the CDR3 is TGTGCCAGCAGCGTCGGTACTAGCGGGGGGGCTAGCACCGGGGAGCTGTTTTTT.